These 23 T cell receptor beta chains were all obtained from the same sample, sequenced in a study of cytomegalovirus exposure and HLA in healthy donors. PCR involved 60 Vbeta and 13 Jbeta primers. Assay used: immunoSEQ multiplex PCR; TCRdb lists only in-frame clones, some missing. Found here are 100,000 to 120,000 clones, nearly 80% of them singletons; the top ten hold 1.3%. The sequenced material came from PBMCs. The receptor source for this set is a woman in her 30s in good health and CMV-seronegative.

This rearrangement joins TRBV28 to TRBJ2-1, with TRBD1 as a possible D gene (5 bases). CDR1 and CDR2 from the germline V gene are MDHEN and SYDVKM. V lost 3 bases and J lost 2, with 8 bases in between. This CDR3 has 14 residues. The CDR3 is CASSFQGAYNEQFF. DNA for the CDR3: TGTGCCAGCAGTTTCCAGGGCGCCTACAATGAGCAGTTCTTC.

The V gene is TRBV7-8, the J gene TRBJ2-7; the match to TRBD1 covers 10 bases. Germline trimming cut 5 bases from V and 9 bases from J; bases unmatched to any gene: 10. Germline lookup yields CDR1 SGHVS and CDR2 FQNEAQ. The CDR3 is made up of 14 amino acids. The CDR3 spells CASSHRDRGFGQYF. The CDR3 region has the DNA TGTGCCAGCAGCCACCGGGACAGGGGATTCGGGCAGTACTTC.

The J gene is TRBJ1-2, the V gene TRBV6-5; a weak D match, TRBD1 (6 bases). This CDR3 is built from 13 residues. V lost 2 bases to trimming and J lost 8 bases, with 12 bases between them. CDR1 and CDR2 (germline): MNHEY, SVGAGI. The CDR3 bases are TGTGCCAGCAGTTACGCGGGGGCGTCCGGCTACACCTTC. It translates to CASSYAGASGYTF.

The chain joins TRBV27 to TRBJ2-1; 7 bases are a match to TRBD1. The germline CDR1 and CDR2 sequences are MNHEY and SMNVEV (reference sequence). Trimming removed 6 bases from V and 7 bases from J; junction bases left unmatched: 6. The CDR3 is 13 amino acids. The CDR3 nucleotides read TGTGCCAGCAGCGACAGGGACGGAAATGAGCAGTTCTTC. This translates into CASSDRDGNEQFF.

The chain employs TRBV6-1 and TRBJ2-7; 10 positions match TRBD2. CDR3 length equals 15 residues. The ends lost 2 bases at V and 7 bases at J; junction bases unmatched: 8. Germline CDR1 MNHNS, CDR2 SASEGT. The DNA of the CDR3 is TGTGCCAGCAGTGAATGGCCAGCGGGAGGGTGGGAGCAGTACTTC. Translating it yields CASSEWPAGGWEQYF.

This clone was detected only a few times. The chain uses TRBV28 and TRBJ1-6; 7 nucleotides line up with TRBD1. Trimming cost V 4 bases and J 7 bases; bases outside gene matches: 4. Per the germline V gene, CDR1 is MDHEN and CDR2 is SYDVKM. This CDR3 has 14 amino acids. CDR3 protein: CASSSVQGNSPLHF. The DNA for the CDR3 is TGTGCCAGCAGTTCGGTACAGGGGAATTCACCCCTCCACTTT.

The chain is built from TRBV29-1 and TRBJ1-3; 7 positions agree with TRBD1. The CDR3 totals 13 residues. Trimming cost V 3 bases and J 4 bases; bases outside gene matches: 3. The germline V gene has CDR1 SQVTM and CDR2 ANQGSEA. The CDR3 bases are TGCAGCGTTGAGACAGGGCCAGGAAACACCATATATTTT. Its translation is CSVETGPGNTIYF. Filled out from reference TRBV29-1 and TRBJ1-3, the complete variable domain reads SAVISQKPSRDICQRGTSLTIQCQVDSQVTMMFWYRQQPGQSLTLIATANQGSEATYESGFVIDKFPISRPNLTFSTLTVSNMSPEDSSIYLCSVETGPGNTIYFGEGSWLTVV.

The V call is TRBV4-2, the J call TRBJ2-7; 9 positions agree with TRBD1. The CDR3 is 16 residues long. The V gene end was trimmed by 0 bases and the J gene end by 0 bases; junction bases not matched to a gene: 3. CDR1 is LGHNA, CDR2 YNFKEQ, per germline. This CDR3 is CASSQEGQGPSYEQYF. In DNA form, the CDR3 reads TGTGCCAGCAGCCAAGAGGGACAGGGCCCCTCCTACGAGCAGTACTTC.

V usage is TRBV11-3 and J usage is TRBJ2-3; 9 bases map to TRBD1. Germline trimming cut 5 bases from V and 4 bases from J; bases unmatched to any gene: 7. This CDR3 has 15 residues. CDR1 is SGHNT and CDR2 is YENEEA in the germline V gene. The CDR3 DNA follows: TGTGCCAGCAGCAAAAGGGGACAGGGTTCAGATACGCAGTATTTT. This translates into CASSKRGQGSDTQYF.

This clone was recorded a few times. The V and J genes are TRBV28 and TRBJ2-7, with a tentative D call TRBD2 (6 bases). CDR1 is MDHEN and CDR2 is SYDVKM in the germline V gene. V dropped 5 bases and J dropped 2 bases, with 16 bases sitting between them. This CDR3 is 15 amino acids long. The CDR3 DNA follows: TGTGCCAGCAGTCACGGTTGGCAGCGGGCCTACGAGCAGTACTTC. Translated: CASSHGWQRAYEQYF.

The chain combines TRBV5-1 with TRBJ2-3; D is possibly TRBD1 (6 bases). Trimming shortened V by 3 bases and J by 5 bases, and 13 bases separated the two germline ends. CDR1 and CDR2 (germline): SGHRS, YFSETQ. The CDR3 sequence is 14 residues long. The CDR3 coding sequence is TGCGCCAGCAGCTCTACAGGGATTGGAGATACGCAGTATTTT. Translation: CASSSTGIGDTQYF.

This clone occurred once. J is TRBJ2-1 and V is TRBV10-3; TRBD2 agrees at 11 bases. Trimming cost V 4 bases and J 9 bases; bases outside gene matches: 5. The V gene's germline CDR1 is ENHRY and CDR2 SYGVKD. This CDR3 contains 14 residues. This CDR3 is CAISALAGVIEQFF. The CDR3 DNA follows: TGTGCCATCAGTGCACTAGCGGGAGTAATTGAGCAGTTCTTC.

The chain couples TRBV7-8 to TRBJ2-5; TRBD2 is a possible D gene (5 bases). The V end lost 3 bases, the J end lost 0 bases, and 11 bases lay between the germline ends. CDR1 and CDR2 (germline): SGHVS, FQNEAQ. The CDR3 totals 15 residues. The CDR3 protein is CASSFTGSYQETQYF. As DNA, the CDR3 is TGTGCCAGCAGCTTCACGGGATCGTACCAAGAGACCCAGTACTTC.

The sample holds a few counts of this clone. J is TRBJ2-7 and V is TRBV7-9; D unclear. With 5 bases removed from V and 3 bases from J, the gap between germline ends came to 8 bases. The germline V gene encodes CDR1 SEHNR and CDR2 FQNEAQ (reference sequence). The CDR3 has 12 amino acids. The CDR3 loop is CASSTYYYEQYF. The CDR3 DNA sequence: TGTGCCAGCAGCACCTATTACTACGAGCAGTACTTC. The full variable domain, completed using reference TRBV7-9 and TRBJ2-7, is DTGVSQNPRHKITKRGQNVTFRCDPISEHNRLYWYRQTLGQGPEFLTYFQNEAQLEKSRLLSDRFSAERPKGSFSTLEIQRTEQGDSAMYLCASSTYYYEQYFGPGTRLTVT.

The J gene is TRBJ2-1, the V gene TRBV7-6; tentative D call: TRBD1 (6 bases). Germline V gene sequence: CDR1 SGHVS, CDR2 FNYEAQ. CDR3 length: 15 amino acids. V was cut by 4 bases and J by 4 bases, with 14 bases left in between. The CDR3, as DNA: TGTGCCAGCAGCTCGACAGGTTTTTTATACAATGAGCAGTTCTTC. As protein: CASSSTGFLYNEQFF.

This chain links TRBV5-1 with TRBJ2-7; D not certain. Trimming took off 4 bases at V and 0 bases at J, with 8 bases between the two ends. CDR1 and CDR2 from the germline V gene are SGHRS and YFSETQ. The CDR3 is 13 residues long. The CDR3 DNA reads TGCGCCAGCAGCCAGTCAAGCTCCTACGAGCAGTACTTC. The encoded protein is CASSQSSSYEQYF.

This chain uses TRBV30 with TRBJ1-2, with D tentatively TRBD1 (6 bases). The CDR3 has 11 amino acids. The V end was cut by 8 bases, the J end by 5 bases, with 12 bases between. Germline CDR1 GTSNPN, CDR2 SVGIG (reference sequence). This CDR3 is CAIWGHYGYTF. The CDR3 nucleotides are TGTGCCATTTGGGGGCATTATGGCTACACCTTC. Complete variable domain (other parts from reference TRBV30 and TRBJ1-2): SQTIHQWPATLVQPVGSPLSLECTVEGTSNPNLYWYRQAAGRGLQLLFYSVGIGQISSEVPQNLSASRPQDRQFILSSKKLLLSDSGFYLCAIWGHYGYTFGSGTRLTVV.

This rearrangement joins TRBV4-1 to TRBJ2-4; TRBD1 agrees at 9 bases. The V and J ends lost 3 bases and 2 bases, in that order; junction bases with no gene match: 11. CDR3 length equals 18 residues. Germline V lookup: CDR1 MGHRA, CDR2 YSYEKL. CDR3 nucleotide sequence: TGCGCCAGCAGCCAGAACCTCCCGACAGGGGGGACCAAAAACATTCAGTACTTC. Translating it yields CASSQNLPTGGTKNIQYF.

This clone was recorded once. This chain's CDR3 is CASRPAGRENYGYTF. The CDR3 coding sequence is TGTGCCAGCAGGCCCGCGGGACGGGAAAACTATGGCTACACCTTC. The rearrangement uses TRBV28 and TRBJ1-2; tentative D call: TRBD1 (5 bases). This CDR3 contains 15 residues. Trimming stripped 6 bases from V and 2 bases from J, with 16 bases between. The germline V gene encodes CDR1 MDHEN and CDR2 SYDVKM.

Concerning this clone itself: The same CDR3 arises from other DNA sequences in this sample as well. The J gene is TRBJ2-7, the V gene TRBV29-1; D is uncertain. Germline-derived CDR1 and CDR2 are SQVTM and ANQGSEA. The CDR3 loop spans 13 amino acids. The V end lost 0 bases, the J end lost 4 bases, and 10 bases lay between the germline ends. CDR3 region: CSVEDTASYEQYF. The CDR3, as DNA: TGCAGCGTTGAAGATACCGCCAGTTACGAGCAGTACTTC.

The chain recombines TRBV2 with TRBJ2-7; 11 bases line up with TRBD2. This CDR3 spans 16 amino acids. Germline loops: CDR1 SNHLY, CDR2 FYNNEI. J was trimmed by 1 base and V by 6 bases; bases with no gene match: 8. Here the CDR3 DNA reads TGTGCCAGCAGGGAGACTAGCGGGGATCTTTCCTACGAGCAGTACTTC. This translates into CASRETSGDLSYEQYF.

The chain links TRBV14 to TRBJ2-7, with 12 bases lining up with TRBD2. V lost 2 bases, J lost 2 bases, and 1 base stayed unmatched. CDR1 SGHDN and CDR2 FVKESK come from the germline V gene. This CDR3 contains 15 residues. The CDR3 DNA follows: TGTGCCAGCAGCCAACTAGCGGGAGGGCCCTACGAGCAGTACTTC. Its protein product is CASSQLAGGPYEQYF.

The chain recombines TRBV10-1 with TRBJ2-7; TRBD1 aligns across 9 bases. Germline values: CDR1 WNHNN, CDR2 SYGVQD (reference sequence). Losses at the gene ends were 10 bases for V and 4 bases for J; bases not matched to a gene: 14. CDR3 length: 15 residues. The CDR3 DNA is TGCGCCATCCGAGGAACAGGGGGCAGTATGTACGAGCAGTACTTC. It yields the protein CAIRGTGGSMYEQYF.